This paragraph covers one T cell receptor (beta chain) sequence. Its antigen is not identified. The CDR3 is 15 amino acids. Unmatched junction bases numbered 6, after V lost 3 bases and J lost 4 bases. Germline V gene lookup returns CDR1 LGHDT and CDR2 YNNKEL (reference sequence). These data come from a study of T cell responses to AZD1222 COVID-19 vaccine. Whole-study results and caveats: Regions 160-218 and 743-854 dominated among vaccine-associated CD4 TCRs spanning spike.

TCRdb keeps only in-frame clones here, not all; method: immunoSEQ multiplex PCR. Of 200,000 or so clones in the sample, around 88% were seen once. The V and J genes are TRBV3-1 (or the pseudogene TRBV3-2) and TRBJ2-3; TRBD2 agrees at 8 bases. Sequenced material: peripheral blood, taken on day 0 of AZD1222 vaccination. The receptor's source is an adult in good health. Here the CDR3 DNA reads TGTGCCAGCAGCCACTTAGCGGGGAGCGCAGATACGCAGTATTTT. It specifies CASSHLAGSADTQYF.